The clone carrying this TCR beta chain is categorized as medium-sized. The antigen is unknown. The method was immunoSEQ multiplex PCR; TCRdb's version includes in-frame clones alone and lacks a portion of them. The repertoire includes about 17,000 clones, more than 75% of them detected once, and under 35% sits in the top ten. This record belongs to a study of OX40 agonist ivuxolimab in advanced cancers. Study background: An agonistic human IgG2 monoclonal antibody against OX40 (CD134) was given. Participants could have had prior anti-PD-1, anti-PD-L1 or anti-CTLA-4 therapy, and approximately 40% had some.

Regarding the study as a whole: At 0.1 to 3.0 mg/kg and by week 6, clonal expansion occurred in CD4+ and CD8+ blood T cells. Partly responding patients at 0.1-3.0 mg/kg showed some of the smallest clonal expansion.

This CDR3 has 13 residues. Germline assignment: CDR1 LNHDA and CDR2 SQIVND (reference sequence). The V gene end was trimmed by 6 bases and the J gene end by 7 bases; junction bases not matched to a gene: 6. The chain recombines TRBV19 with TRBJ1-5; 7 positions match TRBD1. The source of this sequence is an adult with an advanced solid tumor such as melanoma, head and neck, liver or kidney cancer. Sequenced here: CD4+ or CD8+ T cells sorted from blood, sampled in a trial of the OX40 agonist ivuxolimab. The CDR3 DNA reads TGTGCCAGTAGCCAGGGGGTTCGGCAGCCCCAGCATTTT. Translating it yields CASSQGVRQPQHF.